The TCR beta chain described here comes from a study of control samples from healthy donors and cancer patients. J was trimmed by 4 bases and V by 7 bases; bases with no gene match: 9. The CDR3 length is 15 residues. Germline CDR1 reads MNHEY; CDR2 reads SVGAGI. Measured with immunoSEQ multiplex PCR; TCRdb has only the in-frame clones, and not every one. The sample lists about 120,000 clones, 90% occurring once. Sequencing was done on a sample of blood. The TCR sequence derives from a man aged 35 to 55 in good health. This chain joins TRBV6-5 and TRBJ2-1; 8 bases line up with TRBD2. The CDR3 protein is CASTPAGLVYNEQFF. DNA for the CDR3: TGTGCCAGCACCCCTGCGGGACTAGTTTACAATGAGCAGTTCTTC.